The 22 T cell receptor beta chains below all came from one sample that was sequenced in a study of blood T cell repertoires in COVID-19. Only in-frame clones appear in the TCRdb table, and some are missing; sequencing was by immunoSEQ multiplex PCR. The table includes around 300,000 clones, 75% to 90% detected once. The sample comprised PBMCs or T cells enriched from blood (not recorded which). The receptors were gathered from a woman younger than 35 who had recovered from COVID-19.

The J gene is TRBJ2-3, the V gene TRBV27, with 9 bases fitting TRBD1. Per germline, CDR1 MNHEY and CDR2 SMNVEV (reference sequence). Trimming removed 5 bases from V and 6 bases from J; junction bases left unmatched: 9. There are 15 residues in the CDR3. CDR3 nucleotide sequence: TGTGCCAGCAGTGCACCGGACAGGGGCCCCGATACGCAGTATTTT. Its protein is CASSAPDRGPDTQYF.

This chain joins TRBV6-5 and TRBJ2-1, with TRBD1 matching over 7 bases. The J segment lost 15 bases and the V segment lost 0 bases, leaving 14 bases of the junction unmatched. The CDR3 has 15 amino acids. Germline V gene data show CDR1 as MNHEY and CDR2 as SVGAGI. The CDR3 here is CASSYSYRGDNRRFF. The DNA of the CDR3 is TGTGCCAGCAGTTACTCATACAGGGGAGATAATCGTCGGTTCTTC.

The V and J genes are TRBV5-8 and TRBJ2-3; tentative D call: TRBD1 (5 bases). Deletions cut 3 bases from V and 4 bases from J, with 12 bases between. The CDR3 spans 14 residues. CDR1 and CDR2 (germline): SGHTS, YDEGEE. The CDR3: CASSWEGAADTQYF. CDR3 nucleotide sequence: TGTGCCAGCAGCTGGGAAGGGGCAGCAGATACGCAGTATTTT.

The genes are TRBV29-1 and TRBJ2-1; 7 nucleotides line up with TRBD2. Germline CDR1 and CDR2: SQVTM and ANQGSEA. The CDR3 totals 14 residues. Trimming took 5 bases from V and 0 from J; bases not matched to a gene: 4. CDR3 nucleotide sequence: TGCAGCGTTATTAAGCGGGACTCCTACAATGAGCAGTTCTTC. It specifies CSVIKRDSYNEQFF.

The rearrangement links TRBV3-1 (or the pseudogene TRBV3-2) to TRBJ2-3; TRBD2 matches 9 bases. This CDR3 region has 15 residues. The V and J ends lost 2 bases and 6 bases, in that order; junction bases with no gene match: 6. Per germline, CDR1 LGHDT and CDR2 YNNKEL (reference sequence). CDR3 residues: CASSQNLAGMDTQYF. CDR3 bases: TGTGCCAGCAGCCAAAACCTAGCGGGGATGGATACGCAGTATTTT.

This clone was seen once. V gene TRBV7-2 combines with J gene TRBJ2-2; D is possibly TRBD1 (6 bases). The germline gives CDR1 SGHTA, CDR2 FQGNSA. Between the trimmed V and J ends, which lost 1 base and 5 bases, there was a span of 14 bases. The CDR3 extends over 16 amino acids. DNA for the CDR3: TGTGCCAGCAGCTTAGTGGTCAGGGGTGGGACCGGGGAGCTGTTTTTT. Its translation is CASSLVVRGGTGELFF.

V is TRBV9 and J is TRBJ1-2, with 9 bases aligning to TRBD1. The CDR3 covers 16 residues. Germline V gives CDR1 SGDLS, CDR2 YYNGEE. The V segment lost 4 bases and the J segment 5 bases; nucleotides outside the gene matches: 12. CDR3 DNA sequence: TGTGCCAGCAGCTCGGGACAGGGCCTTTCTATATATGGCTACACCTTC. This codes for CASSSGQGLSIYGYTF.

The V gene is TRBV15, the J gene TRBJ1-6; 9 bases line up with TRBD1. The trim removed 5 bases at V and 10 bases at J, leaving 6 bases unmatched. The CDR3 length is 14 residues. The germline V gene encodes CDR1 LNHNV and CDR2 YYDKDF (reference sequence). The CDR3 DNA is TGTGCCACCAGCGCTGACAGGGGGATATCACCCCTCCACTTT. Translating it yields CATSADRGISPLHF.

The chain is built from TRBV5-6 and TRBJ1-6; maybe TRBD1 (5 bases). V was clipped by 0 bases and J by 9 bases, with 10 bases between them. The CDR3 is 14 amino acids. CDR1 and CDR2 (germline): SGHDT, YYEEEE. CDR3 sequence: CASSLEGVGSPLHF. CDR3 in DNA: TGTGCCAGCAGCTTGGAAGGGGTCGGTTCACCCCTCCACTTT.

This clone was seen just once. This chain connects TRBV7-2 to TRBJ1-5, with D hard to call. Germline V lookup: CDR1 SGHTA, CDR2 FQGNSA. V was clipped by 5 bases and J by 0 bases, with 8 bases between them. This CDR3 region has 14 residues. CDR3: CASSGEYSNQPQHF. In DNA form, the CDR3 reads TGTGCCAGCAGCGGAGAATATAGCAATCAGCCCCAGCATTTT.

The rearrangement links TRBV6-5 to TRBJ2-2; possibly TRBD2 for D (7 bases). The CDR3 contains 15 residues. V was clipped by 11 bases and J by 0 bases, with 16 bases between them. Per germline, CDR1 MNHEY and CDR2 SVGAGI. The CDR3 DNA is TGTGCCGGACTCGGCGGGGGCCCGAACACCGGGGAGCTGTTTTTT. Its protein is CAGLGGGPNTGELFF.

J is TRBJ1-2 and V is TRBV7-9; D call uncertain. The CDR3 loop spans 15 amino acids. The V and J ends lost 3 bases and 5 bases respectively, with 16 bases between them. Germline-derived CDR1 and CDR2 are SEHNR and FQNEAQ (reference sequence). CDR3 amino acids: CASSFTDNPYYGYTF. The CDR3 bases are TGTGCCAGCAGCTTTACCGATAATCCCTATTATGGCTACACCTTC.

This chain links TRBV11-2 with TRBJ1-5; D remains ambiguous. CDR1 SGHAT and CDR2 FQNNGV come from the germline V gene. This CDR3 is built from 14 residues. Trimming stripped 5 bases from V and 4 bases from J, with 12 bases between. The CDR3 sequence is CASSPGGLNQPQHF. CDR3 in DNA: TGTGCCAGCAGCCCAGGTGGCCTGAATCAGCCCCAGCATTTT.

The chain is built from TRBV2 and TRBJ1-2; TRBD1 agrees at 12 bases. CDR1 and CDR2 (germline): SNHLY, FYNNEI. Germline trimming cut 8 bases from V and 6 bases from J; bases unmatched to any gene: 7. The CDR3 contains 14 residues. The chain's CDR3 is CASGVGTGGHGYTF. The DNA of the CDR3 is TGTGCCAGCGGGGTGGGGACAGGGGGCCATGGCTACACCTTC.

The rearrangement links TRBV28 to TRBJ1-2; 9 nucleotides line up with TRBD1. Germline CDR1 is MDHEN and CDR2 is SYDVKM. This CDR3 region has 15 residues. Germline trimming cut 10 bases from V and 6 bases from J; bases unmatched to any gene: 15. CDR3 coding DNA: TGTGCCACTAATTGGGGGACAGGGATTTCAAATGGCTACACCTTC. Translation gives CATNWGTGISNGYTF.

V gene TRBV11-2 combines with J gene TRBJ1-5; no clear D gene. The CDR3 is 15 residues long. The V end was cut by 5 bases, the J end by 4 bases, with 15 bases between. CDR1 and CDR2 (germline): SGHAT, FQNNGV. Here the CDR3 reads CASSPGGGWNQPQHF. Here the CDR3 DNA reads TGTGCCAGCAGCCCAGGAGGTGGCTGGAATCAGCCCCAGCATTTT.

The rearrangement uses TRBV27 and TRBJ2-7; D might be TRBD1 (7 bases). The CDR3 is made up of 17 amino acids. V dropped 3 bases and J dropped 3 bases, with 21 bases sitting between them. Germline V gene lookup returns CDR1 MNHEY and CDR2 SMNVEV (reference sequence). CDR3 DNA sequence: TGTGCCAGCAGTTTCTCAACGAGAGGCAGGGGGGACTACGAGCAGTACTTC. This sequence encodes CASSFSTRGRGDYEQYF.

CDR3 sequence reads: CASSSDRVSYGYTF. Written as DNA, the CDR3 is TGTGCCAGCAGCTCGGACAGGGTTTCCTATGGCTACACCTTC. The chain couples TRBV5-4 to TRBJ1-2; 8 bases match TRBD1. The germline V gene has CDR1 SGHNT and CDR2 YYREEE (reference sequence). V was pared by 3 bases and J by 4 bases, with 5 bases of the junction left unmatched. The CDR3 loop spans 14 amino acids.

This chain uses TRBV7-6 with TRBJ2-1; 9 bases line up with TRBD1. The CDR3 runs 14 residues. The V gene's germline CDR1 is SGHVS and CDR2 FNYEAQ. Trimming took 5 bases from V and 7 from J; bases not matched to a gene: 6. CDR3 nucleotide sequence: TGTGCCAGCAGCACAACAGGGGGCGGAAATGAGCAGTTCTTC. It encodes CASSTTGGGNEQFF.

As to this clone: The sample contains more than one DNA sequence encoding this CDR3. The V gene is TRBV27, the J gene TRBJ1-5; TRBD1 matches 11 bases. Trimming took 3 bases from V and 4 from J; bases not matched to a gene: 2. This CDR3 region has 15 residues. Germline lookup yields CDR1 MNHEY and CDR2 SMNVEV (reference sequence). CDR3 sequence (DNA): TGTGCCAGCAGTTTCGGGACAGGGGGGAATCAGCCCCAGCATTTT. This translates into CASSFGTGGNQPQHF.

The chain carries TRBV18 and TRBJ1-5; D remains ambiguous. Trimming left V 4 bases short and J 0 bases short, with 10 bases between. The CDR3 is made up of 15 amino acids. Germline V gene data show CDR1 as KGHSH and CDR2 as LQKENI. This CDR3 reads CASSLDTNSNQPQHF. The CDR3 DNA follows: TGTGCCAGCTCACTCGACACCAATAGCAATCAGCCCCAGCATTTT.

This chain connects TRBV6-2 or TRBV6-3 to TRBJ2-2; 12 bases agree with TRBD2. The CDR3 spans 16 residues. The germline gives CDR1 MNHEY, CDR2 SVGEGT. The junction had 2 bases not matched to a gene; V was cut back by 5 bases and J by 1 base. CDR3 nucleotide sequence: TGTGCCAGCAGTAAACTAGCGGGGGGGAACACCGGGGAGCTGTTTTTT. Protein product: CASSKLAGGNTGELFF.